The 5 T cell receptor beta chains below were found in one sample sequenced in a study of cytomegalovirus exposure and HLA in healthy donors. Researchers ran the PCR with 60 Vbeta and 13 Jbeta primers. Generated by immunoSEQ multiplex PCR, the TCRdb table keeps only in-frame clones and is missing some. The sample holds 100,000 or so clones, around 80% seen once. Sequenced input: PBMCs. The receptors were sampled from a man aged 35 to 55 in good health and CMV-seropositive.

This clone came up once. V usage is TRBV19 and J usage is TRBJ2-4; 11 nucleotides agree with TRBD2. Germline CDR1 LNHDA, CDR2 SQIVND (reference sequence). The trim removed 6 bases at V and 6 bases at J, leaving 10 bases unmatched. The length of the CDR3 is 16 residues. CDR3 bases: TGTGCCAGTAGCCCTTCTAGCGGGGGGCCCAGAAACATTCAGTACTTC. Translation gives CASSPSSGGPRNIQYF.

The rearrangement uses TRBV6-4 and TRBJ2-1; unclear D gene. Per the germline V gene, CDR1 is MRHNA and CDR2 is SNTAGT. Between the trimmed V and J ends, which lost 10 bases and 12 bases, there was a span of 7 bases. The CDR3 is 8 residues long. The CDR3 bases are TGTGCCACCCCCTGGCAGTTCTTC. It encodes CATPWQFF.

The rearrangement uses TRBV7-6 and TRBJ2-2; D possibly corresponds to TRBD2 (7 bases). CDR1 SGHVS and CDR2 FNYEAQ come from the germline V gene. Trimming pared 2 bases from V and 4 bases from J, leaving 20 bases between. The CDR3 extends over 18 amino acids. The DNA for the CDR3 is TGTGCCAGCAGCTTAAAAGGGAGGGGGACCCCTTTCACCGGGGAGCTGTTTTTT. Amino acids: CASSLKGRGTPFTGELFF.

This clone has a single count. The V call is TRBV7-9, the J call TRBJ1-2; the match to TRBD1 covers 7 bases. Germline loops: CDR1 SEHNR, CDR2 FQNEAQ (reference sequence). J was trimmed by 0 bases and V by 3 bases; bases with no gene match: 1. This CDR3 has 14 amino acids. CDR3 in DNA: TGTGCCAGCAGCTTGGGGACAGCTAACTATGGCTACACCTTC. Protein sequence: CASSLGTANYGYTF.

Comment on this clone: Possible read error: a much larger clone is one base away. V gene TRBV11-2 combines with J gene TRBJ2-7; a weak D match, TRBD2 (6 bases). Germline V CDR1 and CDR2: SGHAT, FQNNGV. Between the trimmed V and J ends, which lost 3 bases and 6 bases, there was a span of 9 bases. The CDR3 runs to 12 residues. CDR3 region: CASSFGGPEQYF. In DNA form, the CDR3 reads TGTGCCAGCAGCTTCGGAGGGCCCGAGCAGTACTTC.